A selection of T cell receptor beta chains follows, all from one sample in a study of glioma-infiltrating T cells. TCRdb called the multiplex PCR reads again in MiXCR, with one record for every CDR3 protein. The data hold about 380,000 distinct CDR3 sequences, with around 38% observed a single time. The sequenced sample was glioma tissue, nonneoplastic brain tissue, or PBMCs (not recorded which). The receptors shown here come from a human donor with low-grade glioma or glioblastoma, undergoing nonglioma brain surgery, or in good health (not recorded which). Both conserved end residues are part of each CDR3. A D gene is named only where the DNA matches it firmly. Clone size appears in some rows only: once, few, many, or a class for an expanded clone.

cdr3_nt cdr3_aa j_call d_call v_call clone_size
TGTGCCAGCAGCCAAGGGACAGCCACTGAAGCTTTCTTT CASSQGTATEAFF TRBJ1-1 NA TRBV3-1 many
TGTGCCAGCAGCGCGACTAGCGGGAGTGGTAGAGAGACCCAGTACTTC CASSATSGSGRETQYF TRBJ2-5 TRBD2 TRBV7-2 many
TGCAGTGCTAGAGCGGGACTAGGAGTGGACGGGGAGCTGTTTTTT CSARAGLGVDGELFF TRBJ2-2 TRBD2 TRBV20-1 NA
TGTGCCAGCAGCCAGGGGCCCACCGGGGAGCTGTTTTTT CASSQGPTGELFF TRBJ2-2 NA TRBV3-1 NA
TGTGCCAGCAGTGAGATACAGACATACACTGAAGCTTTCTTT CASSEIQTYTEAFF TRBJ1-1 NA TRBV2 NA
TGTGCCAGTCCAATACAGGCCCGCTCCTACAATGAGCAGTTCTTC CASPIQARSYNEQFF TRBJ2-1 NA TRBV2 NA
TGTGCCAGTAGTATAGATGGTCGCTACGAGCAGTACTTC CASSIDGRYEQYF TRBJ2-7 NA TRBV19 NA
TGTGCCAGCAAAATCTGGGGGGGGAACAATGAGCAGTTCTTC CASKIWGGNNEQFF TRBJ2-1 TRBD2 TRBV27 many
TGCAGTGCTAGAGGGACAGGGCTTGGCAATCAGCCCCAGCATTTT CSARGTGLGNQPQHF TRBJ1-5 TRBD1 TRBV20-1 few
TGTGCCAGCAGCTCGGGACTAGCGGGAGGGAACACCGGGGAGCTGTTTTTT CASSSGLAGGNTGELFF TRBJ2-2 TRBD2 TRBV7-2 few
TGTGCCAGCAGAAAACAGGGCCCGCGGGAGACCCAGTACTTC CASRKQGPRETQYF TRBJ2-5 NA TRBV28 NA
TGTGCCAGCAGCCCCACGATAGGGGGAGTTGAGTATTTT CASSPTIGGVEYF TRBJ2-3 NA TRBV7-2 many
TGTGCCAGCAGTTTAGCGCCGGGACAGGGCGGCTATTGCTACACCTTC CASSLAPGQGGYCYTF TRBJ1-2 TRBD1 TRBV12-3/TRBV12-4 once
TGTGCCAGCAGTCTACAGGGTCATGAAAAACTGTTTTTT CASSLQGHEKLFF TRBJ1-4 NA TRBV6-2/TRBV6-3 NA
TGTGCCAGCAGTTCGCTGGGACGGGGGAACAATGAGCAGTTCTTC CASSSLGRGNNEQFF TRBJ2-1 NA TRBV6-1 few
TGTGCCACCAGCTCCCTCGACAGTTGGGGCTACACCTTC CATSSLDSWGYTF TRBJ1-2 NA TRBV15 many
TGTGCCACTAGGGAGACTAATGAAAAACTGTTTTTT CATRETNEKLFF TRBJ1-4 NA TRBV24-1 NA
TGTGCCAGCAGAGACGGGACTTTCTCCTACGAGCAGTACTTC CASRDGTFSYEQYF TRBJ2-7 NA TRBV6-1 many
TGTGCCAGCCGGGCGGGGTCCAACAATGAGCAGTTCTTC CASRAGSNNEQFF TRBJ2-1 NA TRBV6-2/TRBV6-3 NA
TGTGCCAGCAGCTTAGGGGGACTCCCCCTATACGAGCAGTACTTC CASSLGGLPLYEQYF TRBJ2-7 NA TRBV7-9 few
TGTGCCAGCAGCCCCAGGGACCTATTAGTGACGCCACAGCCCCAGCATTTT CASSPRDLLVTPQPQHF TRBJ1-5 NA TRBV28 many
TGTGCCATCAGCTTAAGAACGGGGGAGCAGTACTTC CAISLRTGEQYF TRBJ2-7 NA TRBV7-2 NA
TGTGCCAGCAGCTTTAGCCAGGGGGGTCAGCCCCAGCATTTT CASSFSQGGQPQHF TRBJ1-5 TRBD1 TRBV7-2 many
TGTGCTAGCAGCTTAGAAAGGACAGGGGCCTACGAGCAGTACTTC CASSLERTGAYEQYF TRBJ2-7 TRBD1 TRBV7-7 NA
TGCAGTGCGTCTAGCGGGTCAGATACGCAGTATTTT CSASSGSDTQYF TRBJ2-3 TRBD2 TRBV20-1 NA
TGTGCCAGCAGCTTAGATGGCCTTTCCTACAATGAGCAGTTCTTC CASSLDGLSYNEQFF TRBJ2-1 NA TRBV11-2 NA
TGTGCCAGCAGTGAAGGGAGGAGTGGCGAGCAGTACTTC CASSEGRSGEQYF TRBJ2-7 NA TRBV6-1 many
TGTGCCAGCAGTTTTAACTGGGGCAACAATGAGCAGTTCTTC CASSFNWGNNEQFF TRBJ2-1 NA TRBV28 few
TGTGCCAGCAGCCATACAGAGACCCAGTACTTC CASSHTETQYF TRBJ2-5 NA TRBV11-1 NA
TGTGCCAGCAGTTTAAGCCCCCTGGGAACTGAAGCTTTCTTT CASSLSPLGTEAFF TRBJ1-1 NA TRBV27 NA
TGTGCCAGCAGCACAGGTGGGCACTCTGGAAACACCATATATTTT CASSTGGHSGNTIYF TRBJ1-3 NA TRBV5-4 few
TGCAGTGCGTCCGACTACCTGGGGAACACTGAAGCTTTCTTT CSASDYLGNTEAFF TRBJ1-1 NA TRBV20-1 many
TGTGCCACCAAGCTAATGGCGGGAGCACACGAGCAGTACTTC CATKLMAGAHEQYF TRBJ2-7 TRBD2 TRBV15 NA